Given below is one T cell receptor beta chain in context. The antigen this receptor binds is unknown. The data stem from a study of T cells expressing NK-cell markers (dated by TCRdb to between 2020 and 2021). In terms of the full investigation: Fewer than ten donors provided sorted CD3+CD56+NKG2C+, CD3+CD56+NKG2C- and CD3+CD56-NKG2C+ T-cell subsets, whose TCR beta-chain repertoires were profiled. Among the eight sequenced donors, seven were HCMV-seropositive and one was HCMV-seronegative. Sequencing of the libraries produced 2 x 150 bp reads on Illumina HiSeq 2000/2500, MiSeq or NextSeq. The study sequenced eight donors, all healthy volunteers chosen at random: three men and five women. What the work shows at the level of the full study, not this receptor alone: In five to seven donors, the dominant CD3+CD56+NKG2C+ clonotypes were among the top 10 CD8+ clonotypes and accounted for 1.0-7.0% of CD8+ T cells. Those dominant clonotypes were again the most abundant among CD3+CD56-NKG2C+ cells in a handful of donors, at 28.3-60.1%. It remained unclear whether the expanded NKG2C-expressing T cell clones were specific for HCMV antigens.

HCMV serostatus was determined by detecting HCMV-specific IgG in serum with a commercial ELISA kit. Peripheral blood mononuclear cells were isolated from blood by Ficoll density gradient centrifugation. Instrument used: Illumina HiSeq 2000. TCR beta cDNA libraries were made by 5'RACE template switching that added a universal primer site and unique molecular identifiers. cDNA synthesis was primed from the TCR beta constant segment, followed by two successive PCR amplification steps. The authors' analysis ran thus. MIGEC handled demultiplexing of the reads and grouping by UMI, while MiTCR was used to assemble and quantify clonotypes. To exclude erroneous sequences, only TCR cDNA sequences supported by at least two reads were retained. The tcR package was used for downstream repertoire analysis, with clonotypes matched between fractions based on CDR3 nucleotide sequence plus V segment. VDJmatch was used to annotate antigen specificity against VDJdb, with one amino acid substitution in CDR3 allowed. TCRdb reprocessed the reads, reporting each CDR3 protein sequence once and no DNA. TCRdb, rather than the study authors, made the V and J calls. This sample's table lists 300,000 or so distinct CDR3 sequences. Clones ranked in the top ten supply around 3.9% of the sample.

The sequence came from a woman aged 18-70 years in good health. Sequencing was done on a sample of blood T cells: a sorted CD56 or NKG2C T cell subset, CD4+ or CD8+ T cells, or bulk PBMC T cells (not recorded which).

Here the CDR3 is given as CASSPLDQNQPQHF. Here the chain combines TRBV18 and TRBJ1-5. The germline V gene encodes CDR1 KGHSH and CDR2 LQKENI. The CDR3, cysteine through phenylalanine, is 14 amino acids long. No DNA sequence is on record.